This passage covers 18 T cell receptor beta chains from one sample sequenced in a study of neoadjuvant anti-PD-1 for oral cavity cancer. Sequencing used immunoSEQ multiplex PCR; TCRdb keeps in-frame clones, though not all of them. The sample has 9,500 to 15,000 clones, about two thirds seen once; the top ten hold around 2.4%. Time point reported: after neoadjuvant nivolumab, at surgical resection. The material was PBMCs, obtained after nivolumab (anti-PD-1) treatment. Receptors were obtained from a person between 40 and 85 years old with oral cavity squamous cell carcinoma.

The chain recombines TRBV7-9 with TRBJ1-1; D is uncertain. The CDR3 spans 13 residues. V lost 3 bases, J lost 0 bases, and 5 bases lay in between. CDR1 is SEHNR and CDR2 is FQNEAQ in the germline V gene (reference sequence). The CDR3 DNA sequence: TGTGCCAGCAGCTTTAGGATGAACACTGAAGCTTTCTTT. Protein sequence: CASSFRMNTEAFF. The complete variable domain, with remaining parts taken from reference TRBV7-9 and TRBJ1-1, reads DTGVSQNPRHKITKRGQNVTFRCDPISEHNRLYWYRQTLGQGPEFLTYFQNEAQLEKSRLLSDRFSAERPKGSFSTLEIQRTEQGDSAMYLCASSFRMNTEAFFGQGTRLTVV.

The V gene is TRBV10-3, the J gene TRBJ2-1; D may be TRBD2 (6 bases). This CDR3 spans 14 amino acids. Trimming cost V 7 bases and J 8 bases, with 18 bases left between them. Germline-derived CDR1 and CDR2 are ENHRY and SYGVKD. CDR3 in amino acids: CAINAGSASDEQFF. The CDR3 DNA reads TGTGCCATCAATGCGGGGTCTGCTAGCGATGAGCAGTTCTTC.

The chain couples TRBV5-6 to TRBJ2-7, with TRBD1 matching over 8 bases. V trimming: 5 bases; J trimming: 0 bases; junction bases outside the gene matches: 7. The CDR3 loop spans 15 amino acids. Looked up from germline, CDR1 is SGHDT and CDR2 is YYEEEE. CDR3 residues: CASRGAGTGSYEQYF. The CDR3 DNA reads TGTGCCAGCAGGGGGGCCGGGACAGGCTCCTACGAGCAGTACTTC.

The CDR3 region has the DNA TGTGCCAGCAGCTTGGATCGCCACAGAAACACTGAAGCTTTCTTT. Protein product: CASSLDRHRNTEAFF. This rearrangement joins TRBV5-4 to TRBJ1-1; D ambiguous. V was pared by 0 bases and J by 2 bases, with 11 bases between. CDR1 is SGHNT and CDR2 is YYREEE in the germline V gene (reference sequence). This CDR3 is built from 15 residues.

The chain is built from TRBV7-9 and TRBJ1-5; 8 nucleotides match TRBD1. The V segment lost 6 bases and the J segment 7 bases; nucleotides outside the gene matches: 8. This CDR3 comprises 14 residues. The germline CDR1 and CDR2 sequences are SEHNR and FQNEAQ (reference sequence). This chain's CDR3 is CASSTTQGAQPQHF. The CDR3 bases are TGTGCCAGCAGTACCACCCAGGGGGCACAGCCCCAGCATTTT.

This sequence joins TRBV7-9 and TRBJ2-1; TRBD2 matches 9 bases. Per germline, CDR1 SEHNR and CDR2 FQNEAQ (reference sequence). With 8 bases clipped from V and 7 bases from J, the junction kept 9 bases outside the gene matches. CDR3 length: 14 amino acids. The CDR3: CASVAGAKGNEQFF. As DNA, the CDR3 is TGTGCCAGCGTAGCGGGAGCCAAGGGGAATGAGCAGTTCTTC.

Here the CDR3 reads CASSLDPSDTQYF. The CDR3 DNA reads as TGTGCCAGCAGCTTAGATCCGTCAGATACGCAGTATTTT. V usage is TRBV11-3 and J usage is TRBJ2-3; no reliable D call. V was pared by 0 bases and J by 4 bases, with 5 bases between. The CDR3 spans 13 residues. Germline loops: CDR1 SGHNT, CDR2 YENEEA.

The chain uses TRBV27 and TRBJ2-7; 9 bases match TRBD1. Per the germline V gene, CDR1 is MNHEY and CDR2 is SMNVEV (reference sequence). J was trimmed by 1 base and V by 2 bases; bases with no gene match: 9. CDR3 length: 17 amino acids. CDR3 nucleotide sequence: TGTGCCAGCAGTTTACGAGGTGTCGGGACAGGGTCCTACGAGCAGTACTTC. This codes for CASSLRGVGTGSYEQYF.

The CDR3 DNA sequence: TGTGCCAGCAGCCAAGGGGGACTAGCGGGAGACGAGCAGTACTTC. It encodes CASSQGGLAGDEQYF. This chain connects TRBV14 to TRBJ2-7; TRBD2 agrees at 14 bases. This CDR3 spans 15 amino acids. Per the germline V gene, CDR1 is SGHDN and CDR2 is FVKESK. With 1 base clipped from V and 5 bases from J, the junction kept 1 base outside the gene matches.

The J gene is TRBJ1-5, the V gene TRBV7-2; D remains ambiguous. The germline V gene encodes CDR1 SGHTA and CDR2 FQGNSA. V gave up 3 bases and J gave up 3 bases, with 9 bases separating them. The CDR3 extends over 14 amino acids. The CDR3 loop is CASSLGPNNQPQHF. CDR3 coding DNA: TGTGCCAGCAGCTTGGGTCCGAACAATCAGCCCCAGCATTTT.

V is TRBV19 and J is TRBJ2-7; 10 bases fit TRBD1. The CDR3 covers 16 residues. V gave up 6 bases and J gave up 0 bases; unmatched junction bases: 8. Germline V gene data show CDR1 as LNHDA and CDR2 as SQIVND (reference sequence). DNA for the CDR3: TGTGCCAGTAGAGACCGCCGGACAGGGGGCTCCTACGAGCAGTACTTC. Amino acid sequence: CASRDRRTGGSYEQYF.

The CDR3 nucleotides read TGTGCCAGCAGACGCTCTAGTGAAAAGACCCAGTACTTC. This codes for CASRRSSEKTQYF. This chain joins TRBV13 and TRBJ2-5; D gene ambiguous. V lost 6 bases to trimming and J lost 6 bases, with 14 bases between them. CDR3 length equals 13 residues. Germline values: CDR1 PRHDT, CDR2 FYEKMQ (reference sequence).

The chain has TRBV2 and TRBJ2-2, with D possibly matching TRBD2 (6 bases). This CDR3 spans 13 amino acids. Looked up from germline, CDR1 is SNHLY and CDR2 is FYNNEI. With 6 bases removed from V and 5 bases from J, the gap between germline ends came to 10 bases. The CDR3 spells CASRVGRTGELFF. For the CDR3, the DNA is TGTGCCAGCAGAGTCGGGAGAACCGGGGAGCTGTTTTTT.

CDR3 sequence: CASSPSRMATNEKLFF. The CDR3 DNA reads TGTGCCAGCAGCCCCTCCCGAATGGCAACTAATGAAAAACTGTTTTTT. V gene TRBV7-9 combines with J gene TRBJ1-4; D is uncertain. The CDR3 loop spans 16 amino acids. V lost 5 bases to trimming and J lost 0 bases, with 13 bases between them. CDR1 SEHNR and CDR2 FQNEAQ come from the germline V gene (reference sequence).

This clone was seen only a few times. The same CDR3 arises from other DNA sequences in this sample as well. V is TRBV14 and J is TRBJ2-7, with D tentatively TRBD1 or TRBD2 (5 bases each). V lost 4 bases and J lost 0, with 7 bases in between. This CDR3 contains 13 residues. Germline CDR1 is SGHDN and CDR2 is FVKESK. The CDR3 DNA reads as TGTGCCAGCAGCCGGGACGGCTCCTACGAGCAGTACTTC. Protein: CASSRDGSYEQYF.

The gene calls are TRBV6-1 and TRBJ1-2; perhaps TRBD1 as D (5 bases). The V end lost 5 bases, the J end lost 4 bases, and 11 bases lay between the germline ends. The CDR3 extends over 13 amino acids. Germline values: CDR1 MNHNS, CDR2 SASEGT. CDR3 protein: CASSLDKFYGYTF. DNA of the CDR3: TGTGCCAGCAGTCTGGACAAGTTCTATGGCTACACCTTC.

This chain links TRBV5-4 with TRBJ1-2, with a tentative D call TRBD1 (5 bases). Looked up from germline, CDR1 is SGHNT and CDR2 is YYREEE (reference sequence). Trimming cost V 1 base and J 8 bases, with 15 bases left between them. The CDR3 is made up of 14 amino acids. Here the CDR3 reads CASSLPGGERGYTF. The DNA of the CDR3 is TGTGCCAGCAGCTTGCCGGGGGGTGAGAGGGGCTACACCTTC.

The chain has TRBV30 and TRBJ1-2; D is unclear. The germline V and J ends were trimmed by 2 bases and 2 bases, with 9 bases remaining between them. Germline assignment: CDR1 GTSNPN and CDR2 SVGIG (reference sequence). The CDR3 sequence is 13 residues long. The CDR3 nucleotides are TGTGCCTGGAGTAGGGCAGTAAACTATGGCTACACCTTC. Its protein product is CAWSRAVNYGYTF.